The rows below give T cell receptor beta chains drawn from one sample of a study of blood T cell repertoires in COVID-19. Method: immunoSEQ multiplex PCR; TCRdb's copy keeps in-frame clones and lacks some. There are about 150,000 clones in the sample; approximately 86% occur only once, and about 2.4% lies in the top ten. Specimen: peripheral blood. The source is a woman in her sixties or seventies with acute or convalescent COVID-19. Each CDR3 is given with its conserved first and last residue. D genes are given only for firm matches. The listing skips clone size in some rows; elsewhere it reads once, few, many or a size class.

TRBV6-5	TRBD1	TRBJ2-3	NA	TGTGCCACGGGACAGGGTACAGATACGCAGTATTTT	CATGQGTDTQYF
TRBV2	NA	TRBJ1-2	NA	TGTGCCAGCAGTCGACCGGGGGAAAACTATGGCTACACCTTC	CASSRPGENYGYTF
TRBV5-1	NA	TRBJ2-4	NA	TGCGCCAGCAGCAGAACGGACAGAGCCAAAAACATTCAGTACTTC	CASSRTDRAKNIQYF
TRBV7-8	TRBD1	TRBJ2-6	NA	TGTGCCAGCAGCTTAGAAAGGACCGGGACAGTGGGATCTGGGGCCAACGTCCTGACTTTC	CASSLERTGTVGSGANVLTF
TRBV5-3	TRBD1	TRBJ2-3	NA	TGTGCCAGAAGCTTGGCCTATACAGGGGACACAGATACGCAGTATTTT	CARSLAYTGDTDTQYF
TRBV7-2	NA	TRBJ1-1	NA	TGTGCCAGCAGCCCCCGGGAGGGCACTGAAGCTTTCTTT	CASSPREGTEAFF
TRBV15	NA	TRBJ2-2	NA	TGTGCCACCAGCAAGGGAGCGAACACCGGGGAGCTGTTTTTT	CATSKGANTGELFF
TRBV27	TRBD2	TRBJ2-7	NA	TGTGCCAGCAGTTTGTATAGCGGGGGAAGATACGAGCAGTACTTC	CASSLYSGGRYEQYF
TRBV5-4	TRBD1	TRBJ2-1	NA	TGTGCCAGCAACAGCCGTCCGGGACAGAGCTCCTACAATGAGCAGTTCTTC	CASNSRPGQSSYNEQFF
TRBV14	NA	TRBJ1-2	NA	TGTGCCAGCAGTCGGGTAGGGGCCGGCGGCTACACCTTC	CASSRVGAGGYTF
TRBV12-3/TRBV12-4	TRBD1	TRBJ1-2	NA	TGTGCCAGCACCCTGGGACAGGCTTCGGGCTACACCTTC	CASTLGQASGYTF
TRBV3-1/TRBV3-2	NA	TRBJ1-5	NA	TGTGCCAGCAGCCAAGGGCAGGGGTCTGGTCAGCCCCAGCATTTT	CASSQGQGSGQPQHF
TRBV15	TRBD2	TRBJ2-1	once	TGTGCCACCAGCAGAGATAGGACTAGCGGGGTCTACAATGAGCAGTTCTTC	CATSRDRTSGVYNEQFF
TRBV18	TRBD2	TRBJ2-5	NA	TGTGCCAGCTCAGGACTAGATCAAGAGACCCAGTACTTC	CASSGLDQETQYF
TRBV12-3/TRBV12-4	NA	TRBJ2-5	NA	TGTGCCAGCAGCCAGGTGCCCAAAGAGACCCAGTACTTC	CASSQVPKETQYF
TRBV24-1	NA	TRBJ2-7	once	TGTGCCACCAGTCCCCACTACCTCCCCTACGAGCAGTACTTC	CATSPHYLPYEQYF
TRBV19	NA	TRBJ1-2	NA	TGTGCCAGTAGTATGGCCGGTCAGGGCGCGAACTATGGCTACACCTTC	CASSMAGQGANYGYTF
TRBV28	NA	TRBJ1-2	NA	TGTGCCAGCATCTCTCAACCCCGGGGGACCGGCTACACCTTC	CASISQPRGTGYTF
TRBV5-4	TRBD1	TRBJ2-7	NA	TGTGCCAGCAGCTGGGACAGGGTAGGTGGGGAGCAGTACTTC	CASSWDRVGGEQYF
TRBV7-8	NA	TRBJ1-2	NA	TGTGCCAGCAGCTTAAACGAGGGTTATGGCTACACCTTC	CASSLNEGYGYTF
TRBV24-1	TRBD1	TRBJ1-2	NA	TGTGCCACCAGCACCGGGACAGAACCCTATGGCTACACCTTC	CATSTGTEPYGYTF
TRBV18	NA	TRBJ1-1	once	TGTGCCAGCTCACCACCGCAGGGCAGGGACACTGAAGCTTTCTTT	CASSPPQGRDTEAFF
TRBV28	NA	TRBJ2-1	once	TGTGCCAGCAGTTTATTACTTCTCGAGCAGTTCTTC	CASSLLLLEQFF
TRBV28	TRBD1	TRBJ1-5	NA	TGTGCCAGCAGTTTTAGTATGGGACAGGGTGGTCAGCCCCAGCATTTT	CASSFSMGQGGQPQHF
TRBV4-2	NA	TRBJ1-5	NA	TGTGCCAGCAGCCAAGATTGGGGGGTCTATAGCAATCAGCCCCAGCATTTT	CASSQDWGVYSNQPQHF
TRBV7-9	TRBD1	TRBJ2-7	NA	TGTGCCAGCAGCTCCTTGACAGGGGAACACGAGCAGTACTTC	CASSSLTGEHEQYF
TRBV6-5	TRBD1	TRBJ2-3	NA	TGTGCCAGCAGTTCTAACAGGGGGTCCCGCACAGATACGCAGTATTTT	CASSSNRGSRTDTQYF
TRBV7-9	TRBD2	TRBJ2-1	NA	TGTGCCAGCAGCTCTCGGGGGGGCCTCGTCGGTGAGCAGTTCTTC	CASSSRGGLVGEQFF
TRBV7-9	TRBD2	TRBJ2-1	once	TGTGCCAGCCAAAACCACGGACTAGCGGGGGCTCGACGGAATGAGCAGTTCTTC	CASQNHGLAGARRNEQFF